This T cell receptor beta chain was captured by sequencing in a study of cytomegalovirus exposure and HLA in healthy donors. Overall study context: Genotyping of 430 or so donors showed that approximately 83% belonged to the Caucasian-associated ancestry cluster.

Comments on this clone: Its antigen is unidentified.

The study's findings and limits: Cytomegalovirus association was assigned to about 150 TCR beta chains.

It was with 60 Vbeta and 13 Jbeta primers that the PCR ran. The table came from immunoSEQ multiplex PCR; TCRdb's copy has only in-frame clones and leaves some out. The table includes about 140,000 clones, around four fifths detected once. Donors were ostensibly healthy at sampling, although undocumented immune exposures were probable. The sequenced sample consisted of PBMCs. The source of this sequence is a woman aged 50 to 65 in good health and CMV-seropositive.

The CDR3 is CASSEARTLNEQFF. In DNA, the CDR3 is TGTGCCAGCAGTGAAGCGCGAACCCTCAATGAGCAGTTCTTC. J is TRBJ2-1 and V is TRBV2; D is ambiguous. This CDR3 spans 14 amino acids. Germline V gene data show CDR1 as SNHLY and CDR2 as FYNNEI. V lost 0 bases and J 6 bases, leaving 9 bases between the germline ends.